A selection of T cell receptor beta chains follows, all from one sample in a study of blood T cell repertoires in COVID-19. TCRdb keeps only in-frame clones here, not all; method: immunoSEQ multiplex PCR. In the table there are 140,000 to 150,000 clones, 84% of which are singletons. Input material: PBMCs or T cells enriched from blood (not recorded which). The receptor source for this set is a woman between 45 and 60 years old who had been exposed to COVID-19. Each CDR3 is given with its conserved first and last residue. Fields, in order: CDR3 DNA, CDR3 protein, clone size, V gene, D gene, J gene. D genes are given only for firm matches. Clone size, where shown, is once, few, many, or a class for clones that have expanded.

CDR3 DNA: TGTGCCAGCAGCTTAAGACAGGGGGCATGGGAGACCCAGTACTTC
CDR3 protein: CASSLRQGAWETQYF
clone size: .
V gene: TRBV7-9
D gene: TRBD1
J gene: TRBJ2-5

CDR3 DNA: TGCGCCAGCAGTGAGGGCAGGGGGTTCCGGACTGACCCTCAAGAGACCCAGTACTTC
CDR3 protein: CASSEGRGFRTDPQETQYF
clone size: .
V gene: TRBV10-1
D gene: TRBD1
J gene: TRBJ2-5

CDR3 DNA: TGTGCCAGCAGCCGGTGGCGGGAGGGCCGTTCTCCCCTTAGCACAGATACGCAGTATTTT
CDR3 protein: CASSRWREGRSPLSTDTQYF
clone size: .
V gene: TRBV3-1/TRBV3-2
D gene: TRBD2
J gene: TRBJ2-3

CDR3 DNA: TGTGCCAGCAGTCGGGAGGGCTACGAGCAGTACTTC
CDR3 protein: CASSREGYEQYF
clone size: .
V gene: TRBV6-2/TRBV6-3
D gene: TRBD2
J gene: TRBJ2-7

CDR3 DNA: TGTGCCAGCAGCCCCCCTGATGCCGGAGACTATGGCTACACCTTC
CDR3 protein: CASSPPDAGDYGYTF
clone size: .
V gene: TRBV5-6
D gene: .
J gene: TRBJ1-2

CDR3 DNA: TGTGCCAGCAGTGACGCCCTAAACACCGGGGAGCTGTTTTTT
CDR3 protein: CASSDALNTGELFF
clone size: .
V gene: TRBV2
D gene: .
J gene: TRBJ2-2

CDR3 DNA: TGTGCCAGCAGCTCGCGACTGGCCAAAAACATTCAGTACTTC
CDR3 protein: CASSSRLAKNIQYF
clone size: .
V gene: TRBV7-2
D gene: .
J gene: TRBJ2-4

CDR3 DNA: TGTGCCAGCAGCTTCGGGGCGGGAAACACAGATACGCAGTATTTT
CDR3 protein: CASSFGAGNTDTQYF
clone size: .
V gene: TRBV7-2
D gene: .
J gene: TRBJ2-3

CDR3 DNA: TGTGCCAGCAGTGGCGACAGATACTCTGGAAACACCATATATTTT
CDR3 protein: CASSGDRYSGNTIYF
clone size: .
V gene: TRBV28
D gene: .
J gene: TRBJ1-3

CDR3 DNA: TGTGCCAGCAACACCGGGACAGGGGGCCGAGAGACCCAGTACTTC
CDR3 protein: CASNTGTGGRETQYF
clone size: .
V gene: TRBV5-4
D gene: TRBD1
J gene: TRBJ2-5

CDR3 DNA: TGTGCCAGCATGTCCCCTGGACTAGACGAGCAGTACTTC
CDR3 protein: CASMSPGLDEQYF
clone size: .
V gene: TRBV2
D gene: TRBD2
J gene: TRBJ2-7

CDR3 DNA: TGTGCCAGCAGCCAAGCGGGCTCTGGAAACACCATATATTTT
CDR3 protein: CASSQAGSGNTIYF
clone size: .
V gene: TRBV14
D gene: .
J gene: TRBJ1-3

CDR3 DNA: TGTGCCAGCAGCCATCGGGTTTCCTACGAGCAGTACTTC
CDR3 protein: CASSHRVSYEQYF
clone size: .
V gene: TRBV14
D gene: .
J gene: TRBJ2-7

CDR3 DNA: TGTGCCAGCAGCCGCCTTGGGTCGGGAGGCTCACCCCTCCACTTT
CDR3 protein: CASSRLGSGGSPLHF
clone size: few
V gene: TRBV7-2
D gene: .
J gene: TRBJ1-6

CDR3 DNA: TGCAGCGTGATTCCCTTAGCGGGTAGCACAGATACGCAGTATTTT
CDR3 protein: CSVIPLAGSTDTQYF
clone size: .
V gene: TRBV29-1
D gene: TRBD2
J gene: TRBJ2-3

CDR3 DNA: TGTGCCAGCAGCGTAGGCGCGGCTTACACTGAAGCTTTCTTT
CDR3 protein: CASSVGAAYTEAFF
clone size: once
V gene: TRBV9
D gene: .
J gene: TRBJ1-1

CDR3 DNA: TGTGCCAGCAGTTACCCCAGGGTGGCCGAAGCTTTCTTT
CDR3 protein: CASSYPRVAEAFF
clone size: .
V gene: TRBV6-5
D gene: .
J gene: TRBJ1-1

CDR3 DNA: TGCGCCAGCAGCCAAGTTCCGGCAGGGGCTATAAACACCATATATTTT
CDR3 protein: CASSQVPAGAINTIYF
clone size: .
V gene: TRBV4-3
D gene: .
J gene: TRBJ1-3

CDR3 DNA: TGTGCCATCAGTGGGACGGGGGGCAGGTGGACTGAAGCTTTCTTT
CDR3 protein: CAISGTGGRWTEAFF
clone size: few
V gene: TRBV10-3
D gene: .
J gene: TRBJ1-1

CDR3 DNA: TGTGCCAGCAGCCGACCCAGGGGAGGCTACACCTTC
CDR3 protein: CASSRPRGGYTF
clone size: .
V gene: TRBV3-1/TRBV3-2
D gene: .
J gene: TRBJ1-2

CDR3 DNA: TGTGCCAGCAGCTTGGTAGGGGTCACTGAAGCTTTCTTT
CDR3 protein: CASSLVGVTEAFF
clone size: .
V gene: TRBV5-4
D gene: .
J gene: TRBJ1-1

CDR3 DNA: TGTGCCAGCTTCCTCACACCTGGAGGGCTAGGCTATGGCTACACCTTC
CDR3 protein: CASFLTPGGLGYGYTF
clone size: once
V gene: TRBV7-2
D gene: .
J gene: TRBJ1-2

CDR3 DNA: TGTGCCAGCAGCTGGAATAGAGGGGGCTCTGGTGGCTACACCTTC
CDR3 protein: CASSWNRGGSGGYTF
clone size: .
V gene: TRBV5-4
D gene: TRBD1
J gene: TRBJ1-2

CDR3 DNA: TGCGCCAGCAGCCAAGATATGAGTTTCACCGGGGAGCTGTTTTTT
CDR3 protein: CASSQDMSFTGELFF
clone size: .
V gene: TRBV4-3
D gene: .
J gene: TRBJ2-2

CDR3 DNA: TGTGCCAGCAAACCGGGAGGACGGCAAGAGACCCAGTACTTC
CDR3 protein: CASKPGGRQETQYF
clone size: .
V gene: TRBV3-1/TRBV3-2
D gene: TRBD2
J gene: TRBJ2-5

CDR3 DNA: TGTGCCAGCAGCTTCGGACAGGGGAACTACGAGCAGTACTTC
CDR3 protein: CASSFGQGNYEQYF
clone size: .
V gene: TRBV5-4
D gene: TRBD1
J gene: TRBJ2-7

CDR3 DNA: TGTGCCAGCAGCACTATACGCACAGGGGGAGTATATGGCTACACCTTC
CDR3 protein: CASSTIRTGGVYGYTF
clone size: .
V gene: TRBV7-2
D gene: TRBD1
J gene: TRBJ1-2

CDR3 DNA: TGTGCCAGCAGCTTAGACGGGACAGGGGGTGAAAAACTGTTTTTT
CDR3 protein: CASSLDGTGGEKLFF
clone size: .
V gene: TRBV7-8
D gene: TRBD1
J gene: TRBJ1-4

CDR3 DNA: TGTGCCAGCAGCTCGAGCTCCTACAATGAGCAGTTCTTC
CDR3 protein: CASSSSSYNEQFF
clone size: once
V gene: TRBV3-1/TRBV3-2
D gene: .
J gene: TRBJ2-1

CDR3 DNA: TGTGCCAGCAGTTACGCGAGATGGGCCACTGAAGCTTTCTTT
CDR3 protein: CASSYARWATEAFF
clone size: .
V gene: TRBV6-5
D gene: .
J gene: TRBJ1-1

CDR3 DNA: TGTGCTAGTGGGGACTCGTCCTACGAGCAGTACTTC
CDR3 protein: CASGDSSYEQYF
clone size: .
V gene: TRBV12-5
D gene: .
J gene: TRBJ2-7

CDR3 DNA: TGTGCCAGCAGCCCCGACGGTGTAGCGGGTCAGTTCTTC
CDR3 protein: CASSPDGVAGQFF
clone size: .
V gene: TRBV7-9
D gene: TRBD2
J gene: TRBJ2-1

CDR3 DNA: TGTGCCAGCAGCTTAGATCGGGTAGGACAGGAAGAGACCCAGTACTTC
CDR3 protein: CASSLDRVGQEETQYF
clone size: .
V gene: TRBV11-2
D gene: TRBD1
J gene: TRBJ2-5

CDR3 DNA: TGTGCCAGCAGTCGGGGAAGGGCGCGTGGCTACACCTTC
CDR3 protein: CASSRGRARGYTF
clone size: .
V gene: TRBV9
D gene: .
J gene: TRBJ1-2

CDR3 DNA: TGTGCCAGCAGATTTAGCGGAGCGAACACCGGGGAGCTGTTTTTT
CDR3 protein: CASRFSGANTGELFF
clone size: .
V gene: TRBV7-9
D gene: .
J gene: TRBJ2-2

CDR3 DNA: TGTGCCAGCAGCTTGGGAGCGGGAGGTTACAATGAGCAGTTCTTC
CDR3 protein: CASSLGAGGYNEQFF
clone size: .
V gene: TRBV5-8
D gene: TRBD2
J gene: TRBJ2-1

CDR3 DNA: TGTGCCAGCAGCCCCCGACTAGCGGGGGGGGGTTACAATGAGCAGTTCTTC
CDR3 protein: CASSPRLAGGGYNEQFF
clone size: .
V gene: TRBV4-2
D gene: TRBD2
J gene: TRBJ2-1

CDR3 DNA: TGTGCCAGCAGTTACAGGGCCCAGGGTAACTATGGCTACACCTTC
CDR3 protein: CASSYRAQGNYGYTF
clone size: .
V gene: TRBV6-2/TRBV6-3
D gene: .
J gene: TRBJ1-2

CDR3 DNA: TGTGCCAGCAGCGTAGGGGCCGGGACAGGGTTCAATGAGCAGTTCTTC
CDR3 protein: CASSVGAGTGFNEQFF
clone size: .
V gene: TRBV9
D gene: TRBD1
J gene: TRBJ2-1

CDR3 DNA: TGTGCCAGTAGAACAGGCTATTCACCCCTCCACTTT
CDR3 protein: CASRTGYSPLHF
clone size: once
V gene: TRBV19
D gene: .
J gene: TRBJ1-6

CDR3 DNA: TGTGCCAGCAGCTCGCTGCACAGGGGACCCCAAGAGACCCAGTACTTC
CDR3 protein: CASSSLHRGPQETQYF
clone size: .
V gene: TRBV7-9
D gene: TRBD1
J gene: TRBJ2-5

CDR3 DNA: TGTGCCACCAGCAGAGCCCTTGACAGGGGGAGCTCTGGAAACACCATATATTTT
CDR3 protein: CATSRALDRGSSGNTIYF
clone size: .
V gene: TRBV15
D gene: TRBD1
J gene: TRBJ1-3

CDR3 DNA: TGTGCCAGCAGCTTTGGACAGGGAGGATACGAGCAGTACTTC
CDR3 protein: CASSFGQGGYEQYF
clone size: .
V gene: TRBV5-4
D gene: TRBD1
J gene: TRBJ2-7

CDR3 DNA: TGTGCCTGGGGGGCAATACCCCTCCACTTT
CDR3 protein: CAWGAIPLHF
clone size: .
V gene: TRBV30
D gene: .
J gene: TRBJ1-6

CDR3 DNA: TGTGCCAGCAGCTTCGGGGGTGGAAACACCATATATTTT
CDR3 protein: CASSFGGGNTIYF
clone size: .
V gene: TRBV11-3
D gene: .
J gene: TRBJ1-3

CDR3 DNA: TGCAGCGTTGCACTCAGGGCCAACTATGGCTACACCTTC
CDR3 protein: CSVALRANYGYTF
clone size: .
V gene: TRBV29-1
D gene: .
J gene: TRBJ1-2

CDR3 DNA: TGTGCCAGCAGCTTAGCGACAGACACTGAAGCTTTCTTT
CDR3 protein: CASSLATDTEAFF
clone size: .
V gene: TRBV7-6
D gene: .
J gene: TRBJ1-1

CDR3 DNA: TGTGCCAGCAGCACACAGGGCTTCTACGAGCAGTACTTC
CDR3 protein: CASSTQGFYEQYF
clone size: once
V gene: TRBV27
D gene: .
J gene: TRBJ2-7

CDR3 DNA: TGTGCCAGCGGAGCGGGACATCAGGAGACCCAGTACTTC
CDR3 protein: CASGAGHQETQYF
clone size: .
V gene: TRBV11-2
D gene: .
J gene: TRBJ2-5

CDR3 DNA: TGTGCCAGCAGCATAAGACTAGAACCCACAGATACGCAGTATTTT
CDR3 protein: CASSIRLEPTDTQYF
clone size: few
V gene: TRBV7-2
D gene: .
J gene: TRBJ2-3

CDR3 DNA: TGTGCCACCAGCAGACCCGGGATTAACACTGAAGCTTTCTTT
CDR3 protein: CATSRPGINTEAFF
clone size: .
V gene: TRBV15
D gene: .
J gene: TRBJ1-1